This T cell receptor (beta chain) was sequenced during a study of cytomegalovirus exposure and HLA in healthy donors. Across the study: Per a later analysis, the roughly 640 first-cohort and some 110 validation repertoires shared one platform. Study-wide results and limits: Subsequent analysis showed first-cohort TCR clusters tending to co-occur in 120 or so validation repertoires. The classifier, whose performance was assessed in both the original and validation cohorts, reportedly diagnosed cytomegalovirus status with high specificity and sensitivity.

Trimming took off 4 bases at V and 0 bases at J, with 12 bases between the two ends. This CDR3 has 16 amino acids. The germline V gene encodes CDR1 MNHNS and CDR2 SASEGT. Comment on this clone: Antigen: not known.

TCRdb's copy holds only in-frame clones and misses some; the assay was immunoSEQ multiplex PCR. The sample records 250,000 to 400,000 clones, 88% being singletons. The material sequenced was PBMCs. This clonotype originated in a man aged 25-45 years in good health and CMV-seronegative. J is TRBJ1-4 and V is TRBV6-1; D is possibly TRBD1 (5 bases). For the CDR3, the DNA is TGTGCCAGCAGTGTGTATAGGGGCGCAACTAATGAAAAACTGTTTTTT. Encoded protein: CASSVYRGATNEKLFF.